Below are 9 T cell receptor beta chains sequenced from a single sample in a study of regulatory T cells in long-lasting Graves disease (dated by TCRdb to the early 2020s). Libraries came from multiplex PCR. Sequencing used an Illumina HiSeq 4000. iRepertoire HTBI primers and Arm-PCR amplification of CDR3 regions were used to construct TCR beta libraries. TCRdb reworked the public reads: Q25 trimming with fastp, MiXCR clone assembly, productive beta chains retained. Identical CDR3 protein sequences are pooled into one entry, listed with their most common genes and DNA. The sample table records over 350,000 distinct CDR3 sequences; less than 25% of these occur just once. The ten largest clones take up 20% to 25% of the sample. Taken with the paper, the label for time point translates to: persistent/refractory GD, antithyroid drugs over 5 years with positive TRAb. For both TCR sequencing and RNA sequencing, RNA was extracted from PBMCs using TRIzol.

Sequencing used peripheral blood mononuclear cells (PBMCs), obtained when the disease was refractory, from a patient treated with antithyroid drugs. Receptor source: a female donor with Graves disease.

This clonotype has a handful of counts. The chain employs TRBV12-3 or TRBV12-4 and TRBJ1-4; TRBD1 matches 9 bases. With V trimmed by 6 bases and J by 10 bases, 12 bases remained unmatched. This CDR3 comprises 15 residues. The CDR3 protein is CASSPDRGGLGKLFF. As DNA, the CDR3 is TGTGCCAGCAGCCCGGACAGGGGTGGTTTAGGAAAACTGTTTTTT.

This clonotype came up many times. The V and J genes are TRBV2 and TRBJ1-5; D gene ambiguous. Between the trimmed V and J ends, which lost 0 bases and 12 bases, there was a span of 12 bases. The CDR3 extends over 13 amino acids. Per germline, CDR1 SNHLY and CDR2 FYNNEI. CDR3 residues: CASSEAVTGDQHF. The CDR3 coding sequence is TGTGCCAGCAGTGAAGCTGTGACCGGGGACCAGCATTTT.

This clonotype has at least ten counts. The chain links TRBV24-1 to TRBJ1-5; D call uncertain. The CDR3 extends over 14 amino acids. Germline assignment: CDR1 KGHDR and CDR2 SFDVKD. V lost 0 bases and J 3 bases, leaving 5 bases between the germline ends. As DNA, the CDR3 is TGTGCCACCAGTGATTTGGCAGACAATCAGCCCCAGCATTTT. Its translation is CATSDLADNQPQHF.

This clonotype appeared many times. The CDR3 DNA sequence: TGTGCCAGTACCCCTGGACAGGGCTTGGATGGCTACACCTTC. Translation gives CASTPGQGLDGYTF. This chain uses TRBV12-3 or TRBV12-4 with TRBJ1-2, with 8 bases fitting TRBD1. The length of the CDR3 is 14 residues. Trimming at V came to 9 bases and at J to 6 bases, leaving 12 bases not matched to a gene.

The sample holds a few counts of this clonotype. The chain links TRBV10-3 to TRBJ2-7; 9 bases align to TRBD1. The CDR3 spans 15 residues. Trimming removed 4 bases from V and 5 bases from J; junction bases left unmatched: 9. Per germline, CDR1 ENHRY and CDR2 SYGVKD. CDR3 sequence reads: CAISGPGQGPHEQYF. The DNA for the CDR3 is TGTGCCATCAGTGGGCCGGGACAGGGTCCCCACGAGCAGTACTTC.

The chain couples TRBV29-1 to TRBJ1-1, with TRBD1 identical over 9 bases. The germline V gene has CDR1 SQVTM and CDR2 ANQGSEA. The CDR3 has 11 residues. J was trimmed by 8 bases and V by 6 bases; bases with no gene match: 4. CDR3 protein: CSVDRGGEAFF. CDR3 in DNA: TGCAGCGTCGACAGGGGGGGAGAAGCTTTCTTT.

About this clonotype itself: Germline is not matched at one junction end, which may reflect a read error. This sequence joins TRBV5-1 and TRBJ2-4; possibly TRBD1 for D (7 bases). The DNA end lines up better with TRBJ2-7; the J call may be wrong. Germline CDR1 SGHRS, CDR2 YFSETQ. This CDR3 is built from 14 residues. The CDR3 DNA reads as TGCGTCAGCAGCACAGGGGCGGGGTCCTACGAGCAGTACTTC. Amino acid sequence: CVSSTGAGSYEQYF.

This clonotype appeared many times. The chain links TRBV18 to TRBJ1-2, with D possibly matching TRBD1 (6 bases). V was clipped by 3 bases and J by 3 bases, with 11 bases between them. The CDR3 covers 14 residues. Germline V gene lookup returns CDR1 KGHSH and CDR2 LQKENI. CDR3 residues: CASSPKQGYYGYTF. The CDR3 DNA reads TGTGCCAGCTCACCCAAACAGGGTTACTATGGCTACACCTTC.

To note about this clonotype: It may be a read error: a sequence one base away is much more abundant. The gene calls are TRBV27 and TRBJ1-1, with D possibly TRBD1 on 5 matching bases. CDR1 MNHEY and CDR2 SMNVEV come from the germline V gene (reference sequence). This CDR3 spans 11 amino acids. CDR3 region: CSALGHTQAFF. CDR3 bases: TGTTCCGCACTGGGGCACACTCAAGCTTTCTTT.